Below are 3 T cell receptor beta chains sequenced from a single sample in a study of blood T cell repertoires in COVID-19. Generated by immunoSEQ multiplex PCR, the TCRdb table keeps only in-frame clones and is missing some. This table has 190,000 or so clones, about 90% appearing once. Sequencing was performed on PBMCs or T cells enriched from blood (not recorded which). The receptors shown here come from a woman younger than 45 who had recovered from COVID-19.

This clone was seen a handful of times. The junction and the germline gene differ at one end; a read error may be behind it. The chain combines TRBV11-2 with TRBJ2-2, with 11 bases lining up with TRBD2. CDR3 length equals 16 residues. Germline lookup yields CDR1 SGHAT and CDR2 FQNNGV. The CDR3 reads CSLTGLAGGNTGELFF. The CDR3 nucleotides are TGCTCCCTAACAGGTCTAGCGGGGGGAAACACCGGGGAGCTGTTTTTT.

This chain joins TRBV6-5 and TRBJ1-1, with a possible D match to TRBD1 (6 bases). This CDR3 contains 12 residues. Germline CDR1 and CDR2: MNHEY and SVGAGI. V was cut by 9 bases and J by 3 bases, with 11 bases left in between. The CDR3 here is CASGQSDTEAFF. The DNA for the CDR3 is TGTGCCAGTGGACAGTCGGACACTGAAGCTTTCTTT.

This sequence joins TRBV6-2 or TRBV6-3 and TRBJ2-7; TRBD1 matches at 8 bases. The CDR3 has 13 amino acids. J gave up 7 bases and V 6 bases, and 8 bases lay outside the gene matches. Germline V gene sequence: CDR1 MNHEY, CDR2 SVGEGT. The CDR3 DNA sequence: TGTGCCAGCAGCCTCAACAGGGGGAGGGAGCAGTACTTC. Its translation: CASSLNRGREQYF.